Listed below are T cell receptor beta chains from one sample, sequenced in a study of cytomegalovirus exposure and HLA in healthy donors. Repertoires were generated with immunoSEQ multiplex PCR, while TCRdb's copy carries only in-frame clones and drops some. The sample has more than 150,000 clones, about 90% seen once. Source material: PBMCs. Every receptor here comes from a girl under three years old in good health and CMV-seronegative. Both conserved end residues are part of each CDR3. D genes are given only for firm matches. The listing skips clone size in some rows; elsewhere it reads once, few, many or a size class.

V	J	D	size	CDR3	DNA
TRBV19	TRBJ1-5	.	.	CASSPGQNTYSNQPQHF	TGTGCCAGTAGTCCGGGACAAAACACATATAGCAATCAGCCCCAGCATTTT
TRBV4-1	TRBJ2-7	.	.	CASSQVFRLSSSYEQYF	TGCGCCAGCAGCCAAGTATTTCGACTCTCAAGCTCCTACGAGCAGTACTTC
TRBV4-1	TRBJ2-5	TRBD2	.	CASSQPGLAGRETQYF	TGCGCCAGCAGCCAACCGGGACTAGCGGGTAGAGAGACCCAGTACTTC
TRBV5-1	TRBJ2-7	.	.	CASSVVPSYEQYF	TGCGCCAGCAGTGTAGTCCCCTCTTACGAGCAGTACTTC
TRBV4-2	TRBJ2-3	.	few	CASSHLGDTQYF	TGTGCCAGCAGCCATCTAGGAGATACGCAGTATTTT
TRBV29-1	TRBJ2-5	.	.	CSVAPETQYF	TGCAGCGTTGCCCCGGAGACCCAGTACTTC
TRBV4-1	TRBJ2-5	.	.	CASSQVWGGGKETQYF	TGCGCCAGCAGCCAAGTGTGGGGCGGAGGGAAGGAGACCCAGTACTTC
TRBV10-3	TRBJ1-2	.	.	CAISDTDTMFSYTF	TGTGCCATCAGTGACACGGACACTATGTTTAGCTACACCTTC
TRBV4-3	TRBJ1-5	.	.	CASSQGQALQPQHF	TGCGCCAGCAGCCAAGGACAGGCGCTCCAGCCCCAGCATTTT
TRBV13	TRBJ1-6	TRBD1	once	CASSSRDRGPPLHF	TGTGCCAGCAGCTCCCGGGACAGGGGGCCACCCCTCCACTTT
TRBV19	TRBJ2-1	TRBD1	.	CASSITPSGTGGNEQFF	TGTGCCAGTAGTATTACCCCGTCCGGGACAGGGGGCAATGAGCAGTTCTTC
TRBV6-5	TRBJ1-2	.	.	CASSYSGQYGYTF	TGTGCCAGCAGTTACTCGGGGCAGTATGGCTACACCTTC
TRBV30	TRBJ1-3	.	.	CAWSRGRSSGNTIYF	TGTGCCTGGAGTCGCGGCAGATCCTCTGGAAACACCATATATTTT
TRBV4-2	TRBJ2-3	TRBD2	once	CASSQGRASADTQYF	TGTGCCAGCAGCCAGGGGAGGGCCTCTGCAGATACGCAGTATTTT
TRBV14	TRBJ2-2	.	.	CASSPLLTGELTGELFF	TGTGCCAGCAGCCCCCTGTTGACGGGGGAGCTAACCGGGGAGCTGTTTTTT
TRBV7-9	TRBJ1-2	.	.	CASSLGGRSYYGYTF	TGTGCCAGCAGCTTAGGGGGCAGGTCTTACTATGGCTACACCTTC
TRBV2	TRBJ1-4	.	.	CASNPNQGSGGKLFF	TGTGCCAGCAATCCTAACCAGGGTAGCGGGGGAAAACTGTTTTTT
TRBV4-2	TRBJ2-7	TRBD2	.	CASSQIGLAGDLLEQYF	TGTGCCAGCAGCCAAATTGGACTAGCGGGAGACTTGCTCGAGCAGTACTTC
TRBV29-1	TRBJ2-3	TRBD1	.	CSVAPPGGSLDTQYF	TGCAGCGTTGCCCCGCCAGGGGGCTCGTTGGATACGCAGTATTTT
TRBV4-3	TRBJ2-3	.	once	CASSLSWGVGTDTQYF	TGCGCCAGCAGCCTATCCTGGGGGGTGGGCACAGATACGCAGTATTTT
TRBV5-1	TRBJ2-5	.	once	CASSLDPIQLASEETQYF	TGCGCCAGCAGCCTCGATCCGATCCAACTAGCATCCGAAGAGACCCAGTACTTC
TRBV10-3	TRBJ1-6	TRBD1	.	CAQKVYRGYNSPLHF	TGTGCCCAAAAGGTTTACAGGGGCTATAATTCACCCCTCCACTTT
TRBV5-8	TRBJ1-2	TRBD1	.	CASSMTGGPYGYTF	TGTGCCAGCAGCATGACAGGGGGACCCTATGGCTACACCTTC
TRBV10-1	TRBJ2-3	TRBD2	.	CASSVYGGGGPDTQYF	TGCGCCAGCAGTGTTTATGGCGGGGGGGGGCCGGATACGCAGTATTTT
TRBV4-2	TRBJ1-5	.	.	CASSQVRGNSNQPQHF	TGTGCCAGCAGCCAAGTAAGGGGCAATAGCAATCAGCCCCAGCATTTT
TRBV2	TRBJ2-7	TRBD2	.	CATAERGPTSFEQYF	TGTGCCACCGCGGAGCGGGGGCCCACCTCGTTCGAGCAGTACTTC
TRBV10-2	TRBJ1-3	.	.	CATQGYGNTIYF	TGCGCCACCCAGGGATATGGAAACACCATATATTTT
TRBV27	TRBJ2-1	TRBD2	.	CASSLVLRTSGKGSYNEQFF	TGTGCCAGCAGCTTAGTCCTTCGGACTAGCGGGAAAGGCTCCTACAATGAGCAGTTCTTC
TRBV29-1	TRBJ2-7	TRBD2	.	CSATSGTDEQYF	TGCAGCGCGACTAGCGGGACGGACGAGCAGTACTTC
TRBV4-1	TRBJ1-1	.	.	CASSQVPGGTEAFF	TGCGCCAGCAGCCAAGTTCCGGGGGGCACTGAAGCTTTCTTT
TRBV27	TRBJ2-3	TRBD1	.	CASRPGRGRKTQYF	TGTGCCAGCCGCCCTGGAAGGGGGCGGAAGACGCAGTATTTT
TRBV4-2	TRBJ1-5	.	.	CASSQVTGGSNQPQHF	TGTGCCAGCAGCCAAGTCACGGGGGGGAGCAATCAGCCCCAGCATTTT
TRBV5-1	TRBJ2-7	.	.	CASSSGDEQYF	TGCGCCAGCAGTTCAGGGGATGAGCAGTACTTC
TRBV7-2	TRBJ1-2	TRBD1	.	CASSPRQGRGEGYTF	TGTGCCAGCAGCCCCCGACAGGGACGAGGAGAAGGCTACACCTTC
TRBV2	TRBJ2-7	TRBD2	.	CASSEGAGGLTYEQYF	TGTGCCAGCAGCGAGGGGGCGGGGGGGCTCACCTACGAGCAGTACTTC
TRBV6-5	TRBJ1-2	TRBD1	few	CASSYFGTAYGYTF	TGTGCCAGCAGTTACTTTGGGACAGCCTATGGCTACACCTTC
TRBV13	TRBJ2-7	TRBD1	.	CASSQGTGFYEQYF	TGTGCCAGCAGCCAAGGGACAGGGTTCTACGAGCAGTACTTC
TRBV5-1	TRBJ2-3	TRBD2	.	CASSGPGLAGGDTQYF	TGCGCCAGCAGCGGGCCGGGACTAGCGGGGGGGGATACGCAGTATTTT
TRBV4-1	TRBJ2-1	.	.	CASSQRGGMPYNEQFF	TGCGCCAGCAGCCAAAGAGGCGGGATGCCCTACAATGAGCAGTTCTTC
TRBV6-5	TRBJ1-5	.	.	CASTSGDQPQHF	TGTGCCAGCACTTCCGGAGACCAGCCCCAGCATTTT
TRBV27	TRBJ1-6	TRBD1	.	CASKGPDRGHNSPLHF	TGTGCCAGCAAGGGGCCCGACAGGGGGCATAATTCACCCCTCCACTTT
TRBV19	TRBJ2-7	.	.	CASSIVHGAKGAGYEQYF	TGTGCCAGTAGTATAGTTCATGGGGCGAAAGGGGCCGGGTACGAGCAGTACTTC
TRBV5-6	TRBJ2-2	TRBD1	.	CASSDTGGAGGELFF	TGTGCCAGCAGCGACACAGGGGGCGCTGGCGGGGAGCTATTTTTT
TRBV18	TRBJ1-6	TRBD1	.	CASSPRQTGQSSYNSPLHF	TGTGCCAGCTCACCACGGCAGACAGGGCAAAGCTCCTATAATTCACCCCTCCACTTT
TRBV9	TRBJ2-7	.	.	CASSVGPDSLSYEQYF	TGTGCCAGCAGCGTTGGACCCGACAGTCTCTCCTACGAGCAGTACTTC